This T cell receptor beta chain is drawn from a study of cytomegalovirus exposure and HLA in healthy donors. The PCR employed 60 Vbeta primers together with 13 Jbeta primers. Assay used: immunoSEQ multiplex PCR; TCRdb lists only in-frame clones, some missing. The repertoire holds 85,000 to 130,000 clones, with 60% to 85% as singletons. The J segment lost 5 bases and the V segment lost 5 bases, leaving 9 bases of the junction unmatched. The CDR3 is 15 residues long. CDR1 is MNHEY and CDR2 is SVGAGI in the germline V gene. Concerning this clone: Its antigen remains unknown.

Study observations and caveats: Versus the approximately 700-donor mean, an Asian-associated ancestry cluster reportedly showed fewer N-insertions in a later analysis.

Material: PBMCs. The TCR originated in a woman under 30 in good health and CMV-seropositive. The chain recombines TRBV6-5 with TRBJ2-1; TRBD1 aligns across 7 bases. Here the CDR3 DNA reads TGTGCCAGCAGTCGAGGGGGCTGGGCGGACAATGAGCAGTTCTTC. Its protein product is CASSRGGWADNEQFF.